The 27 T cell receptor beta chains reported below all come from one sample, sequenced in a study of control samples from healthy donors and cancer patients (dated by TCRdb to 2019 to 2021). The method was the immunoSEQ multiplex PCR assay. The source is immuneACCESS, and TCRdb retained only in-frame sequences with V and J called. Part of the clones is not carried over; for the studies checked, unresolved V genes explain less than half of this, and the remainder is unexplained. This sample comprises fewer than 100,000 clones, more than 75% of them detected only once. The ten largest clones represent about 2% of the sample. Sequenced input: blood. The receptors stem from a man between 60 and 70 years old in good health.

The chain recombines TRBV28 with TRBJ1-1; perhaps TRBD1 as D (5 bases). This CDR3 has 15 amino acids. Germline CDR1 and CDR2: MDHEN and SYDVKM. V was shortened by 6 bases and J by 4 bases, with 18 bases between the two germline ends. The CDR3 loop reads CASRSPQGVLTEAFF. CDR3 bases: TGTGCCAGCAGAAGCCCCCAGGGAGTACTCACTGAAGCTTTCTTT.

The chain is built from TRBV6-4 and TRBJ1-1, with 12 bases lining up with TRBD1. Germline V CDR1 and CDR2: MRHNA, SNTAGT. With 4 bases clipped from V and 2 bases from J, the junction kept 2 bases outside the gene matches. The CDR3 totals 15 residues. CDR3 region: CASSAGTGGNTEAFF. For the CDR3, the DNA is TGTGCCAGCAGTGCCGGGACAGGGGGCAACACTGAAGCTTTCTTT.

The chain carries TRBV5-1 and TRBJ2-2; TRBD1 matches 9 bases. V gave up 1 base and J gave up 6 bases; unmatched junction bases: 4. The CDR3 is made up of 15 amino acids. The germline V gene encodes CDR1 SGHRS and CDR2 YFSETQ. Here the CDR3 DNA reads TGCGCCAGCAGCTTGCCCGGGACAGGGCCCGGGGAGCTGTTTTTT. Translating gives CASSLPGTGPGELFF. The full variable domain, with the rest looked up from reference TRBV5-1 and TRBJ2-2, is KAGVTQTPRYLIKTRGQQVTLSCSPISGHRSVSWYQQTPGQGLQFLFEYFSETQRNKGNFPGRFSGRQFSNSRSEMNVSTLELGDSALYLCASSLPGTGPGELFFGEGSRLTVL.

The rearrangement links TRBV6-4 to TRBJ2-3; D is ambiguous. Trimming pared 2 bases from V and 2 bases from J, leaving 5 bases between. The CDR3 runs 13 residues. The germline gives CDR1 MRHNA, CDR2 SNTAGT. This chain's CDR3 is CASSDILTDTQYF. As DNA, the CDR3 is TGTGCCAGCAGTGACATCCTCACAGATACGCAGTATTTT.

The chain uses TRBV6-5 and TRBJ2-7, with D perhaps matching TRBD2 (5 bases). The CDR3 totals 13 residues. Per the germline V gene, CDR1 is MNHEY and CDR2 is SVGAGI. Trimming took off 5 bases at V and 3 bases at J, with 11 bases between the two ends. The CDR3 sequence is CASSTLGGYEQYF. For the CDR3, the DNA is TGTGCCAGCAGTACCCTAGGAGGCTACGAGCAGTACTTC.

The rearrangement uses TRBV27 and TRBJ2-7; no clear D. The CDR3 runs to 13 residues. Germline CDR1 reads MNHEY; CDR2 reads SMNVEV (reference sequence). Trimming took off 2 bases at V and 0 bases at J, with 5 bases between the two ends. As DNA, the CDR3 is TGTGCCAGCAGTTTAGGCCCCTCCTACGAGCAGTACTTC. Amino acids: CASSLGPSYEQYF.

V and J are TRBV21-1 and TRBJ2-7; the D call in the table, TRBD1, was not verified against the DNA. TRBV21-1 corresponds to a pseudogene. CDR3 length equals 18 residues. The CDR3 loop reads CASSEKPPGQDPSYEQYF. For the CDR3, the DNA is TGTGCCAGCAGCGAAAAGCCTCCGGGACAGGACCCATCCTACGAGCAGTACTTC.

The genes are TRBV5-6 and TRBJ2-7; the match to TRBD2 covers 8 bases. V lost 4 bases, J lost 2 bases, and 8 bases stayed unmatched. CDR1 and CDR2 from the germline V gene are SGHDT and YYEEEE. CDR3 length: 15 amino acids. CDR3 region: CASSPGRGLAYEQYF. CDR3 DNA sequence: TGTGCCAGCAGCCCCGGCCGGGGACTAGCCTACGAGCAGTACTTC.

CDR3 coding DNA: TGTGCCAGCAGCCGTATGGGGGGCAATGAGCAGTTCTTC. This gives the protein CASSRMGGNEQFF. V is TRBV9 and J is TRBJ2-1, with TRBD2 as a possible D gene (6 bases). CDR1 and CDR2 from the germline V gene are SGDLS and YYNGEE. This CDR3 has 13 amino acids. The V and J ends lost 4 bases and 6 bases respectively, with 11 bases between them.

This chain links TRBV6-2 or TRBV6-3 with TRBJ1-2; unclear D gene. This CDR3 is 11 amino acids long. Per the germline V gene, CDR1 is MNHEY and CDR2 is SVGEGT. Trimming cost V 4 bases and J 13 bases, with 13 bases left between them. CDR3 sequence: CASSSRSEGTF. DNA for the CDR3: TGTGCCAGCAGTTCGAGGTCTGAAGGCACCTTC.

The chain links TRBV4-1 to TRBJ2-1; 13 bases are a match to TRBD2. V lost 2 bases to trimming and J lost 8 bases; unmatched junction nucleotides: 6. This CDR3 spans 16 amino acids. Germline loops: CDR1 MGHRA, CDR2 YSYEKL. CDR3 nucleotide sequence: TGCGCCAGCAGCCAACCCACTAGCGGGAGGGGTTATGAGCAGTTCTTC. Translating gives CASSQPTSGRGYEQFF.

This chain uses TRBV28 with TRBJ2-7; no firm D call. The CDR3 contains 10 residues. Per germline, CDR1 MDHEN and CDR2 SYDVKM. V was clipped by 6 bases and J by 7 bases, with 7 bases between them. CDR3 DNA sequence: TGTGCCAGCAGCCACATAGAGCAGTACTTC. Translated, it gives CASSHIEQYF.

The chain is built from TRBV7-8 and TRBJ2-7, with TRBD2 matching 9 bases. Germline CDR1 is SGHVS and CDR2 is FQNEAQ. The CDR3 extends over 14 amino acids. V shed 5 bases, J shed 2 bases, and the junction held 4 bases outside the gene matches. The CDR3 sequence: CASSQRTSAYEQYF. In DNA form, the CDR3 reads TGTGCCAGCAGCCAACGGACTAGCGCCTACGAGCAGTACTTC.

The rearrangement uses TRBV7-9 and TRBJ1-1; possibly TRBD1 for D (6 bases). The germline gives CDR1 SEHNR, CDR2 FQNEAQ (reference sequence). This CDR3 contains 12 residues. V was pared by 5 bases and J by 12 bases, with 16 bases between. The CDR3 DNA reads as TGTGCCAGCAGCAAACAGGGACCGTTGCCTTTCTTT. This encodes CASSKQGPLPFF.

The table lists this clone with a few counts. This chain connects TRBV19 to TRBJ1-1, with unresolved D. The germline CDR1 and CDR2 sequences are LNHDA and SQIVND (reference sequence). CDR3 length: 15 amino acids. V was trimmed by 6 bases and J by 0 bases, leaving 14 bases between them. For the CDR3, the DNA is TGTGCCAGTAGCCCAACAAATGCGATGAACACTGAAGCTTTCTTT. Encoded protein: CASSPTNAMNTEAFF.

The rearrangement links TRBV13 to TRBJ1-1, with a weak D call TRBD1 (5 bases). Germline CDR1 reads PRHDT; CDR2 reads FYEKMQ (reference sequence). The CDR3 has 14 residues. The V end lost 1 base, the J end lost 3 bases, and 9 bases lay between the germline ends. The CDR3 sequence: CASSLERGDTEAFF. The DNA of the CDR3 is TGTGCCAGCAGCTTAGAGAGAGGGGACACTGAAGCTTTCTTT.

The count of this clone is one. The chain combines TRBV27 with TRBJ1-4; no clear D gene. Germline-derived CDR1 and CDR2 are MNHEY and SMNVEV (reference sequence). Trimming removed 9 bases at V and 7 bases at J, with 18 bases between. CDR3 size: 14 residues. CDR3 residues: CARESPLQGEKLFF. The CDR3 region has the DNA TGTGCCAGAGAGAGCCCCCTCCAAGGTGAAAAACTGTTTTTT.

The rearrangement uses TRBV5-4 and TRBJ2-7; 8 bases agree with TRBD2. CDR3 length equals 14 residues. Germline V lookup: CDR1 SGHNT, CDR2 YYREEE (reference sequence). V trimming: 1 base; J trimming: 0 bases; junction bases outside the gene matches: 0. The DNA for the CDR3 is TGTGCCAGCAGCTTGACTAGCGGCTCCTACGAGCAGTACTTC. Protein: CASSLTSGSYEQYF. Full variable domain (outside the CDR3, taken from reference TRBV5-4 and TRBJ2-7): ETGVTQSPTHLIKTRGQQVTLRCSSQSGHNTVSWYQQALGQGPQFIFQYYREEENGRGNFPPRFSGLQFPNYSSELNVNALELDDSALYLCASSLTSGSYEQYFGPGTRLTVT.

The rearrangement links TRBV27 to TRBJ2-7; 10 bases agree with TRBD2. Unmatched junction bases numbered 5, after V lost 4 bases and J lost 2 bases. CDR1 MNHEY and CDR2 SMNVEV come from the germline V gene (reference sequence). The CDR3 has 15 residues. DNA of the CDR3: TGTGCCAGCAGTTATCTAGCGGGAGCGGCCTACGAGCAGTACTTC. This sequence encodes CASSYLAGAAYEQYF.

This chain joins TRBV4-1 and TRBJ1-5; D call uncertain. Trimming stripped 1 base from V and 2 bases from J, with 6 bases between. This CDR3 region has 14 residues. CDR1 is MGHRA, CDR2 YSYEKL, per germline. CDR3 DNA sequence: TGCGCCAGCAGCCAAGCATGGGGCAATCAGCCCCAGCATTTT. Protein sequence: CASSQAWGNQPQHF.

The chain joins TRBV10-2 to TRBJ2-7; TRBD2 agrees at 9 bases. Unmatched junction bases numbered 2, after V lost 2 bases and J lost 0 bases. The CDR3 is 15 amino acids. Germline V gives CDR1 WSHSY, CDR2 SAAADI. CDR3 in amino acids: CASSEISGSSYEQYF. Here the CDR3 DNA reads TGCGCCAGCAGTGAGATTAGCGGGAGCTCCTACGAGCAGTACTTC.

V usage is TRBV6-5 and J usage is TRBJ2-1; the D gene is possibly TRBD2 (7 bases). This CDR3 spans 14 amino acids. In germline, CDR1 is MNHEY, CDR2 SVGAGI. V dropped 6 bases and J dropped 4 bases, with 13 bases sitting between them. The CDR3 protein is CASSRGGEYNEQFF. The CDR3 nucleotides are TGTGCCAGCAGCCGAGGGGGGGAGTACAATGAGCAGTTCTTC.

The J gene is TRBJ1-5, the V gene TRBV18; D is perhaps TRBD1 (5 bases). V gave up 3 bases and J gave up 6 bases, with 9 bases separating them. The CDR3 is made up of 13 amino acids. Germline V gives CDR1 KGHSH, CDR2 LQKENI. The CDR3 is CASSPLGVQPQHF. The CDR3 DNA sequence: TGTGCCAGCTCACCTTTAGGGGTTCAGCCCCAGCATTTT.

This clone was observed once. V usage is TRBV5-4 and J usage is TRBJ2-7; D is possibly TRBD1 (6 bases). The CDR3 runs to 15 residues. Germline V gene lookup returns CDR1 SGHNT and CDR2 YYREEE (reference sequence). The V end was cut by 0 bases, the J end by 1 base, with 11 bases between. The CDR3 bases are TGTGCCAGCAGCTTGGATCGACAGGTTTCCTACGAGCAGTACTTC. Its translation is CASSLDRQVSYEQYF.

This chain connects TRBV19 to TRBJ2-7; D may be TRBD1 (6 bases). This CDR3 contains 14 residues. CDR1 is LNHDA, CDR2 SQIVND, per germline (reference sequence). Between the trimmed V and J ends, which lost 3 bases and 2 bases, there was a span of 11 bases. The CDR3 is CASSITGHPYEQYF. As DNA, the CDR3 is TGTGCCAGTAGTATTACGGGACACCCCTACGAGCAGTACTTC.

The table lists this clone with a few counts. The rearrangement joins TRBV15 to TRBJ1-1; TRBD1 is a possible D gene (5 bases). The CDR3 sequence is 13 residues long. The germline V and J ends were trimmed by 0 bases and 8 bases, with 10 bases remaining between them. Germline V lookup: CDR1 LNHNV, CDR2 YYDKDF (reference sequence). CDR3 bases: TGTGCCACCAGCAGAGAAAGGGGTTCCGAAGCTTTCTTT. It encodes CATSRERGSEAFF.

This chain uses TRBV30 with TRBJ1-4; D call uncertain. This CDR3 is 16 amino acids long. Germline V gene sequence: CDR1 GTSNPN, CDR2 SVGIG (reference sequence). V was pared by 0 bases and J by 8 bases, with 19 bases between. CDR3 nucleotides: TGTGCCTGGAGTGTAGCCTTGTGGCGAGGATACGAAAAACTGTTTTTT. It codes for CAWSVALWRGYEKLFF.